The sequence of this T cell receptor beta chain was determined in a study of blood T cell repertoires in COVID-19. TCRdb's copy holds only in-frame clones and misses some; the assay was immunoSEQ multiplex PCR. The table has 320,000 or so clones, more than 75% seen once. Looked up from germline, CDR1 is SGHRS and CDR2 is YFSETQ. CDR3 length equals 15 residues. V dropped 0 bases and J dropped 1 base, with 10 bases sitting between them. Recovery meant two consecutive negative NP/OP PCR tests, professional clearance, or resolved symptoms. The J gene is TRBJ2-5, the V gene TRBV5-1; possibly TRBD1 for D (5 bases). The sequenced material came from PBMCs or T cells enriched from blood (not recorded which). This clonotype was sampled from a woman aged 25 to 39 who had recovered from COVID-19. The chain's CDR3 is CASSLEAGSQETQYF. Written as DNA, the CDR3 is TGCGCCAGCAGCTTGGAGGCAGGGTCCCAAGAGACCCAGTACTTC.